These T cell receptor beta chains were read from a single sample in a study of beta chain features in type 1 diabetes. The table came from immunoSEQ multiplex PCR; TCRdb's copy has only in-frame clones and leaves some out. The sample carries 250,000 to 400,000 clones, less than 15% recorded once. The sequenced sample consisted of central memory CD4+ T cells from blood. Receptors originate from a young man in good health. Both conserved end residues are part of each CDR3. D genes are given only for firm matches. Size values are once, few and many counts, or a class for expanded clones, and some rows have none.

j_gene: TRBJ2-6; v_gene: TRBV18; d_gene: TRBD1; abundance: -; CDR3nt: TGTGCCAGCTCACCGGGACAGGGATCTGGGGCCAACGTCCTGACTTTC; CDR3aa: CASSPGQGSGANVLTF
j_gene: TRBJ1-5; v_gene: TRBV11-2; d_gene: -; abundance: -; CDR3nt: TGTGCCAGCAGCTTAGTCCGGAATCAGCCCCAGCATTTT; CDR3aa: CASSLVRNQPQHF
j_gene: TRBJ2-6; v_gene: TRBV7-3; d_gene: -; abundance: many; CDR3nt: TGTGCCAGCAGCTTAATCGGCACCCCCCAGGGCTCTGGGGCCAACGTCCTGACTTTC; CDR3aa: CASSLIGTPQGSGANVLTF
j_gene: TRBJ2-3; v_gene: TRBV11-2; d_gene: TRBD2; abundance: -; CDR3nt: TGTGCCAGCAGCTCCTTAGCGGGAGACACAGATACGCAGTATTTT; CDR3aa: CASSSLAGDTDTQYF
j_gene: TRBJ1-2; v_gene: TRBV7-2; d_gene: -; abundance: few; CDR3nt: TGTGCCAGCAGCGCAGAAATCGGGGGCTACACCTTC; CDR3aa: CASSAEIGGYTF
j_gene: TRBJ2-5; v_gene: TRBV10-3; d_gene: -; abundance: -; CDR3nt: TGTGCCATCAGTGATCCGGGGCGGACGGGGAGGCTTCCGTACTTC; CDR3aa: CAISDPGRTGRLPYF
j_gene: TRBJ2-1; v_gene: TRBV7-2; d_gene: TRBD2; abundance: few; CDR3nt: TGTGCCAGCAGCTTAGCGACTAGCGGGGGGGCCTACAATGAGCAGTTCTTC; CDR3aa: CASSLATSGGAYNEQFF
j_gene: TRBJ2-5; v_gene: TRBV5-4; d_gene: TRBD2; abundance: -; CDR3nt: TGTGCCAGCGGGACTAGCGAGCTGGGAGAGACCCAGTACTTC; CDR3aa: CASGTSELGETQYF
j_gene: TRBJ1-5; v_gene: TRBV28; d_gene: -; abundance: few; CDR3nt: TGTGCCAGCAGTTTGTCTGGTCAGCCCCAGCATTTT; CDR3aa: CASSLSGQPQHF
j_gene: TRBJ1-2; v_gene: TRBV6-1; d_gene: TRBD1; abundance: -; CDR3nt: TGTGCCAGCAGTGAACCGGGACAGTCCTATGGCTACACCTTC; CDR3aa: CASSEPGQSYGYTF
j_gene: TRBJ1-1; v_gene: TRBV10-3; d_gene: -; abundance: many; CDR3nt: TGTGCCATCAGTGTAGGATCAGAGGGGACTGAAGCTTTCTTT; CDR3aa: CAISVGSEGTEAFF
j_gene: TRBJ2-4; v_gene: TRBV7-8; d_gene: -; abundance: -; CDR3nt: TGTGCCAGCAGCTCCGGACGGAAAAACATTCAGTACTTC; CDR3aa: CASSSGRKNIQYF
j_gene: TRBJ1-1; v_gene: TRBV30; d_gene: -; abundance: once; CDR3nt: TGTGCCTCAATGAACACTGAAGCTTTCTTT; CDR3aa: CASMNTEAFF
j_gene: TRBJ2-1; v_gene: TRBV15; d_gene: -; abundance: -; CDR3nt: TGTGCCACCAGCAGAGATTCTCAGGGGGAGCAGTTCTTC; CDR3aa: CATSRDSQGEQFF
j_gene: TRBJ2-5; v_gene: TRBV4-3; d_gene: TRBD1; abundance: -; CDR3nt: TGCGCCAGCAGCCAAGATTGGACAGGGGTGAAGACCCAGTACTTC; CDR3aa: CASSQDWTGVKTQYF
j_gene: TRBJ2-2; v_gene: TRBV11-3; d_gene: -; abundance: few; CDR3nt: TGTGCCAGCGAGGGCCCTAACACCGGGGAGCTGTTTTTT; CDR3aa: CASEGPNTGELFF
j_gene: TRBJ2-4; v_gene: TRBV7-2; d_gene: TRBD2; abundance: many; CDR3nt: TGTGCCAGCAGCACAGCGGGGGGGCCGGCCAAAAACATTCAGTACTTC; CDR3aa: CASSTAGGPAKNIQYF
j_gene: TRBJ2-3; v_gene: TRBV5-6; d_gene: TRBD2; abundance: few; CDR3nt: TGTGCCAGCAGCTTGCGGGGGGAAGATACGCAGTATTTT; CDR3aa: CASSLRGEDTQYF
j_gene: TRBJ1-1; v_gene: TRBV2; d_gene: -; abundance: few; CDR3nt: TGTGCCAGCAGAGCGGGCATGGGTTACACTGAAGCTTTCTTT; CDR3aa: CASRAGMGYTEAFF
j_gene: TRBJ1-5; v_gene: TRBV19; d_gene: -; abundance: -; CDR3nt: TGTGCCAGTAGTATCTCGGGGCAGGTAAATCAGCCCCAGCATTTT; CDR3aa: CASSISGQVNQPQHF
j_gene: TRBJ1-4; v_gene: TRBV11-2; d_gene: -; abundance: -; CDR3nt: TGTGCCAGCAGCTTAGTCACAGCGCCAACTAATGAAAAACTGTTTTTT; CDR3aa: CASSLVTAPTNEKLFF
j_gene: TRBJ1-1; v_gene: TRBV5-1; d_gene: TRBD1; abundance: few; CDR3nt: TGCGCCAGCAGCACGGACAGGGGTATGAACACTGAAGCTTTCTTT; CDR3aa: CASSTDRGMNTEAFF
j_gene: TRBJ2-1; v_gene: TRBV10-3; d_gene: TRBD2; abundance: many; CDR3nt: TGTGCCATCAGCGGGACTAGCGGGGGGCCGTCCCACAATGAGCAGTTCTTC; CDR3aa: CAISGTSGGPSHNEQFF
j_gene: TRBJ2-2; v_gene: TRBV19; d_gene: -; abundance: -; CDR3nt: TGTGCCAGTTGGGCTAGTAACACCGGGGAGCTGTTTTTT; CDR3aa: CASWASNTGELFF
j_gene: TRBJ2-1; v_gene: TRBV7-2; d_gene: -; abundance: few; CDR3nt: TGTGCCAGCAGCCTTAGCGCCGGGACCCTAGGGGGGAACAATGAGCAGTTCTTC; CDR3aa: CASSLSAGTLGGNNEQFF
j_gene: TRBJ2-5; v_gene: TRBV7-2; d_gene: -; abundance: few; CDR3nt: TGTGCCAGCAGCTTAAGGGGACTGCAAGAGACCCAGTACTTC; CDR3aa: CASSLRGLQETQYF